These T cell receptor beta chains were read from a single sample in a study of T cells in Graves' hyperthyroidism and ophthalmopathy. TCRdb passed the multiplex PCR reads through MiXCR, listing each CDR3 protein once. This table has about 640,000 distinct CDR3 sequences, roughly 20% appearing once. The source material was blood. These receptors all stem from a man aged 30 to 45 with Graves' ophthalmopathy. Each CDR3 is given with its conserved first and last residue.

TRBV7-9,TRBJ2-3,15,CASSSPPRQGDTQYF
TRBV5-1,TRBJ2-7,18,CASSLAPGTSGSAYEQYF
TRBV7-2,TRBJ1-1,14,CASSPTLQTTEAFF
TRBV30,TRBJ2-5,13,CACKGQGGKTQYF
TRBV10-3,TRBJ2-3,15,CAISRTSGSTDTQYF
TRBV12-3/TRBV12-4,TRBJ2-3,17,CASSLGGRGPSTDTQYF
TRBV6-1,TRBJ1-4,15,CASSESGQNYEKLFF
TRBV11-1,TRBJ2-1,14,CASSRESSYNEQFF
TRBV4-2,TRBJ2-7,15,CASSQSQAETYEQYF
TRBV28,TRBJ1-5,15,CASKFGLIGNQPQHF
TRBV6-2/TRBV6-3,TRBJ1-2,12,CASTPDSFGYTF
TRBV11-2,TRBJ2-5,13,CASRGFLQETQYF
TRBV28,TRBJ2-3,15,CAIRLAGGRADTQYF
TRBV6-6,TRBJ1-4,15,CASSYSRATNEKLFF
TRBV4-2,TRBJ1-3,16,CASSHGQDLSGNTIYF
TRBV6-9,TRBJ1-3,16,CASSYLGTGVGNTIYF
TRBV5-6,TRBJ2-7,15,CASSLVSGTTYEQYF
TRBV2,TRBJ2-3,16,CASSGLAGGQADTQYF
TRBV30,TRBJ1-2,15,CAWSVRGAGNYGYTF
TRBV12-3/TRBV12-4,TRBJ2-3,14,CASSYRDRTDTQYF
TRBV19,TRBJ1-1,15,CASSPHPLTATEAFF
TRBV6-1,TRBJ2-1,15,CASVGNDRGDNEQFF
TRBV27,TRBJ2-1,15,CASSLKGTGVNEQFF
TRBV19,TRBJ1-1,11,CASSVDSEAFF
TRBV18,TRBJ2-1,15,CASSPGANTYNEQFF
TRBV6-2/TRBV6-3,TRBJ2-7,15,CASSPGLAGQNEQYF
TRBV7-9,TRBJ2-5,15,CASSLGGGNKETQYF
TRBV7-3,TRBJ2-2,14,CASSLGGRAGELFF
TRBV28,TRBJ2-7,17,CASSLVGGGRITYEQYF
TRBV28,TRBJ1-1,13,CASSPDRVREAFF
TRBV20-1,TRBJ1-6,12,CSAAVEGSPLHF
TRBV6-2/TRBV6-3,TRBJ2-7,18,CASLPRISRGTTLYEQYF
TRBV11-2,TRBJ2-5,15,CASSPYYRAGETQYF
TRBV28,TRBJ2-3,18,CASSLLFTTSGSTDTQYF
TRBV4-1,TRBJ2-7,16,CASSQEVQAGLHEQYF
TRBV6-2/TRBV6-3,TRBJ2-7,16,CASSYSRFGTGDEQYF
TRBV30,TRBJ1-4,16,CAWSVGFGFLNEKLFF
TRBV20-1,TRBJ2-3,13,CSARGQLTDTQYF
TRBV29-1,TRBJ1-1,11,CSAQDGTEAFF
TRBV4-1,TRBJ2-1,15,CASSQLEDRRNEQFF
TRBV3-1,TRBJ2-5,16,CASSPPASFVQETQYF
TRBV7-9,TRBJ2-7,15,CASSLGAGDFDEQYF
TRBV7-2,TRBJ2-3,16,CASSFARTGGTDTQYF
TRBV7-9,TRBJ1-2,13,CASSLEADYGYTF
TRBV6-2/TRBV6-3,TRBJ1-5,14,CASRGTGQNQPQHF
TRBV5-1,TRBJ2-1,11,CASRTNNEQFF
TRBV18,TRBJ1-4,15,CASSPPGLTNEKLFF
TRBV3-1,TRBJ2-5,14,CAGSLRDYQGTQYF
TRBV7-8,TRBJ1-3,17,CASSSSPVYGSGNTIYF
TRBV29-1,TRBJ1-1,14,CRWGRGETNTEAFF
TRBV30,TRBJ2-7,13,CAWSEGLPYEQYF
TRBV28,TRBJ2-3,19,CASSLWGLGGGSNTDTQYF
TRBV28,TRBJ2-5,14,CASSTAGARGTQYF
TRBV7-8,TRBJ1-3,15,CASSHPGRQGNTIYF